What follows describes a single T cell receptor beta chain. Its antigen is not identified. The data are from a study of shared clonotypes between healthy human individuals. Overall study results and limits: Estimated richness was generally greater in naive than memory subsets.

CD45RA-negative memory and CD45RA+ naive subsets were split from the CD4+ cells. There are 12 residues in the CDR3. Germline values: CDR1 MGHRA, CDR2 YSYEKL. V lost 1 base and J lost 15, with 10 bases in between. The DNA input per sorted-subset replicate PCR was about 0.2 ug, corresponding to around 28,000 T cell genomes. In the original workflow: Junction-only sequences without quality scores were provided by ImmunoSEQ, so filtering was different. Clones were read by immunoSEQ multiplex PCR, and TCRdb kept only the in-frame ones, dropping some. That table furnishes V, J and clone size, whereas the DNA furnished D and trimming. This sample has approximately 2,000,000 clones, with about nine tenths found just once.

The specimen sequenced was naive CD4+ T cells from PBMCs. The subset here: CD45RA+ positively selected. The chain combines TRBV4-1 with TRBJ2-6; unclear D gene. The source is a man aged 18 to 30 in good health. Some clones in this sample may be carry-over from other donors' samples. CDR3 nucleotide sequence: TGCGCCAGCAGCCAAGTGCTGTCAGGCCTGACTTTC. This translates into CASSQVLSGLTF.